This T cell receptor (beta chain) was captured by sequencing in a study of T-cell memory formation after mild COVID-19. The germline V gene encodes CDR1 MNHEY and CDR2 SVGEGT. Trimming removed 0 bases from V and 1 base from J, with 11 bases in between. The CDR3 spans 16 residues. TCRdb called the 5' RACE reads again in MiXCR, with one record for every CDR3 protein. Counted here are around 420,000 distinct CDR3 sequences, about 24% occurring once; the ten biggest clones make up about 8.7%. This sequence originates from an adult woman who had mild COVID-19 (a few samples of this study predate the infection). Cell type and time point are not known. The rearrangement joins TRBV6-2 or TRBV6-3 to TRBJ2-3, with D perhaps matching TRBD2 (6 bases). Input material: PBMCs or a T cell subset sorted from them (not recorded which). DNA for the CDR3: TGTGCCAGCAGTTACTCGAAGCGGGCCCGCACAGATACGCAGTATTTT. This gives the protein CASSYSKRARTDTQYF.